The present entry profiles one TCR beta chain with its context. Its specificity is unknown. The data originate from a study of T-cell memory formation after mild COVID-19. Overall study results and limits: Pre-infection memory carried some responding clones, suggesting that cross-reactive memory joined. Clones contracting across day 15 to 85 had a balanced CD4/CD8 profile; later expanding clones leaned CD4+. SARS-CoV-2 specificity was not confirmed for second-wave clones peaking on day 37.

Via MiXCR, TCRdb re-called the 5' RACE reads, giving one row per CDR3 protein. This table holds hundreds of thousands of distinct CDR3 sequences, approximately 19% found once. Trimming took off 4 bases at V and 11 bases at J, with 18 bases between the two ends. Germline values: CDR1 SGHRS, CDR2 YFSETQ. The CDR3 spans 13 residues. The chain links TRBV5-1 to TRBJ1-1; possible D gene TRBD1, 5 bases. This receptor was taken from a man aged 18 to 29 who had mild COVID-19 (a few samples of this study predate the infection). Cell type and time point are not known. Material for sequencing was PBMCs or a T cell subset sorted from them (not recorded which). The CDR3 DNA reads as TGCGCCAGCAGCCTTGGGACTCTGAACGTTGCTTTCTTT. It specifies CASSLGTLNVAFF.